The clone carrying this T cell receptor (beta chain) has a count of ten or more. Antigen unknown. 8.5 to 10 ml of fresh peripheral blood supplied the PBMCs. The data are from a study of T cells in Graves' hyperthyroidism and ophthalmopathy. The source material, RNA transcripts, was used to amplify TCR beta CDR3 regions. In the first-round RT-PCR of the TCR CDR3, the HTBI primer set was used. Via MiXCR, TCRdb re-called the multiplex PCR reads, giving one row per CDR3 protein. The repertoire holds 300,000 or so distinct CDR3 sequences, with approximately 18% as singletons. The study's findings and limits: In blood, most of the thyroid clonotypes expanded above 0.001 were also present.

J lost 5 bases, V lost 6 bases, and 10 bases had no gene match. Per the germline V gene, CDR1 is MNHEY and CDR2 is SVGEGT. The CDR3 length is 15 residues. The sequencing input was blood. This chain joins TRBV6-2 or TRBV6-3 and TRBJ2-1; 7 bases align to TRBD2. The TCR originated in a woman in her 50s with Graves' hyperthyroidism. The CDR3 loop is CASSPGGAGDNEQFF. In DNA, the CDR3 is TGTGCCAGCAGCCCGGGCGGCGCGGGGGACAATGAGCAGTTCTTC.